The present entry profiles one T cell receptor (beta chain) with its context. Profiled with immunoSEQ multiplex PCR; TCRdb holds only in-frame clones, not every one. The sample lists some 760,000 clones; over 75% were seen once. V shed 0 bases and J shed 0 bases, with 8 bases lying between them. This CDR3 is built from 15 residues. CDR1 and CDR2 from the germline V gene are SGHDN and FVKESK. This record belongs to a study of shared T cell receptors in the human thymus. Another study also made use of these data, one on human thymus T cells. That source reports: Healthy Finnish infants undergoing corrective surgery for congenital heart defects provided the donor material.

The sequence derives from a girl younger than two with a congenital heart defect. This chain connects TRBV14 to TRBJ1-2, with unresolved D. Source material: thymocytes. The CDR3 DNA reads TGTGCCAGCAGCCAAGATTCACACGCTAACTATGGCTACACCTTC. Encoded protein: CASSQDSHANYGYTF.